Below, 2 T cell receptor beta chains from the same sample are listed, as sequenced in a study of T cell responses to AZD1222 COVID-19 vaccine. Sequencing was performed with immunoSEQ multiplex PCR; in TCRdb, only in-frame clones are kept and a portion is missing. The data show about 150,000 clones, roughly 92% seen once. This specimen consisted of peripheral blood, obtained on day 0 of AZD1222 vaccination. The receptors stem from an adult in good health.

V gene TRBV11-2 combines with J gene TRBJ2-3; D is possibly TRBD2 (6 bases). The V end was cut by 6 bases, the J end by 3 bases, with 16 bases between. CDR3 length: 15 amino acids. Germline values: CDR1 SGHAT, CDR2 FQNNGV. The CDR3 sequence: CASRPSRGKTDTQYF. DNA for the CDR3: TGTGCCAGCAGACCCAGCCGGGGGAAGACAGATACGCAGTATTTT. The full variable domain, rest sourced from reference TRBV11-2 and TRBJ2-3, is EAGVAQSPRYKIIEKRQSVAFWCNPISGHATLYWYQQILGQGPKLLIQFQNNGVVDDSQLPKDRFSAERLKGVDSTLKIQPAKLEDSAVYLCASRPSRGKTDTQYFGPGTRLTVL.

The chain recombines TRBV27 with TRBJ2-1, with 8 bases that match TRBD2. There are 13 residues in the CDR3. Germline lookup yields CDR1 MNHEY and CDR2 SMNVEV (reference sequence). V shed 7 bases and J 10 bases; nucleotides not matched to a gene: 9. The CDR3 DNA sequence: TGTGCCAGCAATCGGGGGGGCCCGGGGGAGCAGTTCTTC. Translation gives CASNRGGPGEQFF.